Detailed here is one T cell receptor beta chain. Time point given: pretreatment peripheral blood. Profiling relied on immunoSEQ multiplex PCR, and the TCRdb table lists in-frame clones only, not all of them. Of roughly 55,000 clones detected, 86% appear once; the ten largest clones hold around 20%. Trimming took 8 bases from V and 0 from J, leaving 17 bases between them. There are 15 residues in the CDR3. CDR1 and CDR2 from the germline V gene are SGHAT and FQDESV (reference sequence). This sample was included in a study of PD-L1 blockade in urothelial cancer. Study background: Analyses used blood from 3 weeks (second dose) and 6 weeks after treatment start.

J is TRBJ2-7 and V is TRBV11-1; D may be TRBD1 (6 bases). The sample was PBMCs, taken around atezolizumab (anti-PD-L1) treatment. The clonotype was recovered from a man aged 55 to 69 with urothelial cancer. The CDR3 here is CASARAQGTSYEQYF. In DNA form, the CDR3 reads TGTGCCAGCGCAAGGGCCCAGGGGACCTCCTACGAGCAGTACTTC.